The sequence of this T cell receptor beta chain was determined in a study of blood T cells in healthy people across ages. Study outcomes and limitations: Unknown CMV status may confound age-related changes in expanded clones. Estimates of diversity drawn from one million T cells were considered underestimates.

This CDR3 is built from 13 residues. The V gene lost 3 bases and the J gene lost 9 bases, with 12 bases spanning the gap. Germline values: CDR1 SGHTA, CDR2 FQGNSA. Alongside a J-beta primer mix, a sample-barcoded 5' primer served in a second PCR lasting 7 to 11 cycles. A template-switch adaptor with 12 random nucleotides tagged each cDNA molecule. TCRdb used MiXCR to reprocess the 5' RACE reads, holding one entry per CDR3 protein. Here the sample spans 1.5 million to 2 million distinct CDR3 sequences, 25% to 30% being singletons. Every donor provided 7.5 to 10 milliliters of peripheral blood. This clonotype has more than one count but fewer than ten. Its specificity is not known.

V and J are TRBV7-2 and TRBJ2-1, with a weak D call TRBD2 (5 bases). This sequence originates from a woman in her thirties in good health. Sequenced sample: blood. CDR3 DNA: TGTGCCAGCAGCTTCCCACCGGCGGGTGAGCAGTTCTTC. Translated: CASSFPPAGEQFF.